The 32 T cell receptor beta chains reported below all come from one sample, sequenced in a study of Graves' ophthalmopathy and Graves' hyperthyroidism. Investigators amplified TCR beta CDR3 regions from RNA transcripts. HTBI primers were used in a first-round RT-PCR, which preceded a second-round multiplex PCR. One entry per CDR3 protein results from TCRdb running MiXCR on the multiplex PCR reads. The sample lists 35,000 to 50,000 distinct CDR3 sequences, roughly 52% occurring once. Sample: peripheral blood. The receptors come from an adult woman with stable Graves' hyperthyroidism.

This clonotype was detected ten times or more. The chain employs TRBV5-1 and TRBJ2-7; tentatively, D is TRBD1 (6 bases). CDR1 and CDR2 from the germline V gene are SGHRS and YFSETQ. The CDR3 consists of 15 residues. Deletions cut 3 bases from V and 7 bases from J, with 20 bases between. Written as DNA, the CDR3 is TGCGCCAGCAGCTACGCAGGGGTCTCTGTGGATGAGCAGTACTTC. This encodes CASSYAGVSVDEQYF.

CDR3 sequence: CSARLAGDTGELFF. In nucleotides, the CDR3 is TGCAGCGCCCGACTAGCGGGAGACACCGGGGAGCTGTTTTTT. The chain is built from TRBV29-1 and TRBJ2-2, with 12 bases matching TRBD2. The V gene's germline CDR1 is SQVTM and CDR2 ANQGSEA. Unmatched junction bases numbered 3, after V lost 7 bases and J lost 3 bases. The CDR3 is made up of 14 amino acids.

This clonotype was recorded many times. The gene calls are TRBV11-3 and TRBJ1-2, with D perhaps matching TRBD1 (6 bases). This CDR3 is 15 amino acids long. Germline values: CDR1 SGHNT, CDR2 YENEEA. Trimming pared 5 bases from V and 2 bases from J, leaving 15 bases between. The CDR3: CASSLQGSRNYGYTF. The DNA of the CDR3 is TGTGCCAGCAGCCTACAGGGTTCCAGGAACTATGGCTACACCTTC.

The chain carries TRBV7-6 and TRBJ2-7; 9 bases are a match to TRBD2. V shed 4 bases and J 3 bases; nucleotides not matched to a gene: 13. The CDR3 runs 17 residues. Germline V lookup: CDR1 SGHVS, CDR2 FNYEAQ. CDR3 protein: CASSSDSGSARFYEQYF. In DNA form, the CDR3 reads TGTGCCAGCAGCTCCGATAGCGGGAGTGCACGATTCTACGAGCAGTACTTC.

This clonotype was found a few times. The genes are TRBV29-1 and TRBJ2-7; D is unresolved. Germline V CDR1 and CDR2: SQVTM, ANQGSEA. The CDR3 has 13 residues. V shed 1 base and J shed 7 bases, with 14 bases lying between them. The CDR3 DNA follows: TGCAGCGTTGAAGGACCGCGCAACTATGAGCAGTACTTC. Its translation: CSVEGPRNYEQYF.

Only a few counts were recorded for this clonotype. The chain joins TRBV7-3 to TRBJ2-1, with D perhaps matching TRBD1 (6 bases). V lost 6 bases, J lost 0 bases, and 12 bases lay in between. CDR3 length: 15 residues. Germline-derived CDR1 and CDR2 are SGHTA and FQGTGA. Written as DNA, the CDR3 is TGTGCCAGCAGGGAAACAGGGAGCTCCTACAATGAGCAGTTCTTC. This encodes CASRETGSSYNEQFF.

The chain employs TRBV2 and TRBJ1-6; D may be TRBD1 (5 bases). CDR1 SNHLY and CDR2 FYNNEI come from the germline V gene. This CDR3 comprises 17 residues. V lost 3 bases to trimming and J lost 3 bases, with 15 bases between them. The CDR3 bases are TGTGCCAGCAGTGACCCGGGGAGGGGTGGCTATAATTCACCCCTCCACTTT. The encoded protein is CASSDPGRGGYNSPLHF.

This rearrangement joins TRBV7-9 to TRBJ2-5, with 10 bases identical to TRBD2. This CDR3 has 15 amino acids. J gave up 1 base and V 5 bases, and 4 bases lay outside the gene matches. Germline assignment: CDR1 SEHNR and CDR2 FQNEAQ (reference sequence). The CDR3 nucleotides are TGTGCCAGCAGCAGGACTAGCGGAATCCAAGAGACCCAGTACTTC. Its protein is CASSRTSGIQETQYF.

The chain joins TRBV7-9 to TRBJ2-2; D is undetermined. Trimming took 9 bases from V and 3 from J, leaving 2 bases between them. The CDR3 runs to 10 residues. Per germline, CDR1 SEHNR and CDR2 FQNEAQ (reference sequence). CDR3 protein: CARDTGELFF. The CDR3 nucleotides read TGTGCCAGGGACACCGGGGAGCTGTTTTTT.

This clonotype was counted a single time. The chain combines TRBV7-2 with TRBJ2-7; no clear D. The CDR3 has 12 amino acids. The V end was cut by 2 bases, the J end by 5 bases, with 7 bases between. From germline, CDR1 is SGHTA and CDR2 FQGNSA. CDR3 loop: CASSLLGNEQYF. The CDR3 coding sequence is TGTGCCAGCAGCTTACTAGGGAACGAGCAGTACTTC.

The chain recombines TRBV10-3 with TRBJ1-5; the D is unclear. The length of the CDR3 is 18 residues. From germline, CDR1 is ENHRY and CDR2 SYGVKD. The V end lost 4 bases, the J end lost 0 bases, and 19 bases lay between the germline ends. CDR3 nucleotides: TGTGCCATCAGTGGAGCGGGGAGGTCCCTTCTTAGCAATCAGCCCCAGCATTTT. It yields the protein CAISGAGRSLLSNQPQHF.

This clonotype was picked up one time. The chain combines TRBV29-1 with TRBJ2-7; 11 bases fit TRBD1. The germline V gene encodes CDR1 SQVTM and CDR2 ANQGSEA. The CDR3 loop spans 11 amino acids. The CDR3 loop is CTGTGGYEQYF. The CDR3 DNA is TGCACCGGGACAGGGGGCTACGAGCAGTACTTC.

This clonotype was detected ten times or more. For the CDR3, the DNA is TGTGCCAGCAGCTCCGGGAGCTCTGGAAACACCATATATTTT. Translation: CASSSGSSGNTIYF. J is TRBJ1-3 and V is TRBV7-9; D gene ambiguous. V shed 4 bases and J shed 0 bases, with 7 bases lying between them. The CDR3 is 14 amino acids. CDR1 is SEHNR and CDR2 is FQNEAQ in the germline V gene (reference sequence).

V and J are TRBV2 and TRBJ2-5, with 10 bases lining up with TRBD2. CDR1 SNHLY and CDR2 FYNNEI come from the germline V gene. This CDR3 spans 14 amino acids. DNA of the CDR3: TGTGCTAGCGGATCTAGCGGGGGTCCGGAGACCCAGTACTTC. Translation: CASGSSGGPETQYF.

This clonotype is classed as medium-sized. V usage is TRBV7-9 and J usage is TRBJ1-2; D gene ambiguous. The CDR3 sequence is 14 residues long. Germline CDR1 and CDR2: SEHNR and FQNEAQ (reference sequence). V dropped 1 base and J dropped 6 bases, with 12 bases sitting between them. The CDR3 bases are TGTGCCAGCAGCTTAGGCCTAGGAGGGAATGGCTACACCTTC. It codes for CASSLGLGGNGYTF.

V gene TRBV2 combines with J gene TRBJ2-7; the match to TRBD1 covers 7 bases. Germline V gene data show CDR1 as SNHLY and CDR2 as FYNNEI. CDR3 size: 13 residues. V trimming: 8 bases; J trimming: 1 base; junction bases outside the gene matches: 5. The CDR3 spells CASGQGESYEQYF. In DNA, the CDR3 is TGTGCCAGCGGGCAGGGGGAATCCTACGAGCAGTACTTC.

This clonotype was counted many times. The chain uses TRBV29-1 and TRBJ1-1, with 7 bases that match TRBD1. Germline V CDR1 and CDR2: SQVTM, ANQGSEA. The CDR3 spans 13 residues. The CDR3 region is CSDGTAMNTEAFF. The CDR3 coding sequence is TGCAGTGACGGGACAGCCATGAACACTGAAGCTTTCTTT.

The chain couples TRBV10-3 to TRBJ2-6, with a tentative D call TRBD1 (6 bases). Germline V gives CDR1 ENHRY, CDR2 SYGVKD. V gave up 10 bases and J gave up 5 bases, with 15 bases separating them. The CDR3 extends over 14 amino acids. The CDR3 spells CASRPQGRANVLTF. Written as DNA, the CDR3 is TGTGCCAGCAGGCCACAGGGAAGGGCCAACGTCCTGACTTTC.

The chain is built from TRBV24-1 and TRBJ2-5; 11 bases match TRBD1. Trimming at V came to 3 bases and at J to 4 bases, leaving 6 bases not matched to a gene. Looked up from germline, CDR1 is KGHDR and CDR2 is SFDVKD. CDR3 length equals 16 residues. The CDR3 DNA is TGTGCCACCAGTGATCGCGGGACAGGGGGTCGAGAGACCCAGTACTTC. Its protein is CATSDRGTGGRETQYF.

This clonotype came up once. CDR3 sequence reads: CSVTFQETQYF. The DNA of the CDR3 is TGCAGCGTTACCTTTCAAGAGACCCAGTACTTC. This chain uses TRBV29-1 with TRBJ2-5; D unclear. Trimming removed 5 bases at V and 2 bases at J, with 6 bases between. The V gene's germline CDR1 is SQVTM and CDR2 ANQGSEA. The CDR3 length is 11 residues.

This clonotype counts as medium-sized. The chain uses TRBV2 and TRBJ1-2; TRBD1 matches at 11 bases. Germline loops: CDR1 SNHLY, CDR2 FYNNEI. The CDR3 has 14 residues. J was trimmed by 4 bases and V by 7 bases; bases with no gene match: 5. The CDR3 bases are TGTGCCAGCACCAGGGACAGGGGGAGCTATGGCTACACCTTC. Encoded protein: CASTRDRGSYGYTF.

In regard to this clonotype: A read error may produce the germline difference seen at one junction end. The chain links TRBV28 to TRBJ1-5, with a tentative D call TRBD1 (5 bases). In germline, CDR1 is MDHEN, CDR2 SYDVKM. The CDR3 length is 14 residues. CDR3 region: CACSLFRVDQPQHF. In DNA, the CDR3 is TGTGCCTGCAGTCTATTCAGGGTGGATCAGCCCCAGCATTTT.

This clonotype has only a few counts. The V call is TRBV7-9, the J call TRBJ2-5, with D perhaps TRBD1 (6 bases). The V end lost 0 bases, the J end lost 5 bases, and 10 bases lay between the germline ends. The CDR3 consists of 14 residues. Germline V gene sequence: CDR1 SEHNR, CDR2 FQNEAQ (reference sequence). In DNA, the CDR3 is TGTGCCAGCAGCTTAGCGCTGGGGGCGGAGACCCAGTACTTC. The encoded protein is CASSLALGAETQYF.

This clonotype was detected ten times or more. The DNA of the CDR3 is TGCAGTGCTAGATTCATCAGGGGACCTTTCTTT. Translation: CSARFIRGPFF. The chain joins TRBV20-1 to TRBJ1-1; D possibly corresponds to TRBD1 (6 bases). V lost 2 bases and J 12 bases, leaving 13 bases between the germline ends. Germline V gene data show CDR1 as DFQATT and CDR2 as SNEGSKA (reference sequence). The CDR3 loop spans 11 amino acids.

About this clonotype itself: The junction does not match germline at one end; this may be a read error. J is TRBJ2-7 and V is TRBV11-2; TRBD2 matches at 8 bases. The CDR3 sequence is 15 residues long. The V gene's germline CDR1 is SGHAT and CDR2 FQNNGV. CDR3 residues: CASSSLTAGDYEQCF. In DNA form, the CDR3 reads TGTGCCAGCAGCTCATTGACAGCGGGAGACTACGAGCAGTGCTTC.

The chain is built from TRBV20-1 and TRBJ1-1; no clear D. Between the trimmed V and J ends, which lost 6 bases and 2 bases, there was a span of 4 bases. The CDR3 covers 10 residues. CDR1 and CDR2 (germline): DFQATT, SNEGSKA (reference sequence). The CDR3 region has the DNA TGCAGTGCCCCCAACACTGAAGCTTTCTTT. It translates to CSAPNTEAFF.

In the case of this clonotype: A read error is likely, as this CDR3 ends without the conserved phenylalanine or tryptophan. No DNA is shown, since the ends of the CDR3 on it are uncertain; the CDR3 is the one TCRdb lists. This chain uses TRBV29-1 with TRBJ1-4; the table calls TRBD1, which could not be checked here. With termini counted, the CDR3 has 10 amino acids. Germline CDR1 is SQVTM and CDR2 is ANQGSEA. The CDR3 sequence is CSVGLGQANY.

This clonotype was seen ten or more times. The rearrangement uses TRBV18 and TRBJ1-5, with unresolved D. The CDR3 length is 15 residues. The germline gives CDR1 KGHSH, CDR2 LQKENI. V was pared by 1 base and J by 1 base, with 8 bases between. CDR3 protein: CASSPQGGSNQPQHF. The DNA of the CDR3 is TGTGCCAGCTCACCACAGGGAGGAAGCAATCAGCCCCAGCATTTT.

By share, this clonotype ranks as medium-sized. The V call is TRBV20-1, the J call TRBJ1-6, with TRBD1 matching 7 bases. The V segment lost 5 bases and the J segment 7 bases; nucleotides outside the gene matches: 5. This CDR3 is 13 amino acids long. Looked up from germline, CDR1 is DFQATT and CDR2 is SNEGSKA (reference sequence). The CDR3 is CSAPGTANSPLHF. The CDR3 coding sequence is TGCAGTGCTCCCGGGACAGCAAATTCACCCCTCCACTTT.

Comments on this clonotype: One end of the junction varies from germline; a read error may be responsible. The V call is TRBV4-1, the J call TRBJ1-5; 10 bases agree with TRBD1. Germline V gene lookup returns CDR1 MGHRA and CDR2 YSYEKL. CDR3 length equals 18 residues. This chain's CDR3 is CASSQTGTGVDSNQPRHF. In nucleotides, the CDR3 is TGCGCCAGCAGCCAAACCGGGACAGGGGTCGATAGCAATCAGCCCCGGCATTTT.

This clonotype was counted ten times or more. The chain uses TRBV6-1 and TRBJ2-7; the match to TRBD2 covers 8 bases. Germline V CDR1 and CDR2: MNHNS, SASEGT. Unmatched junction bases numbered 11, after V lost 3 bases and J lost 7 bases. The length of the CDR3 is 15 residues. CDR3 DNA: TGTGCCAGCAGTGACCCCCCCGGGGGGGCGCGAGAGCAGTACTTC. It codes for CASSDPPGGAREQYF.

The chain has TRBV7-9 and TRBJ2-7, with D perhaps assigned TRBD1 or TRBD2 (5 bases each). V was pared by 7 bases and J by 3 bases, with 16 bases between. Germline loops: CDR1 SEHNR, CDR2 FQNEAQ (reference sequence). The CDR3 consists of 14 residues. CDR3 loop: CASKPGRGLYEQYF. The CDR3 DNA reads TGTGCCAGCAAACCGGGCCGGGGCCTCTACGAGCAGTACTTC.